The 25 T cell receptor beta chains reported below all come from one sample, sequenced in a study of vaccination effects on CD4 cells after COVID-19. Prior to sequencing, the ViraFEST assay stimulated PBMC with viral peptide pools, which expanded the antigen-specific CD4+ T cells. CD4+ T cells were isolated after 10 days of culture. Everyone in the study got two shots of either the BNT162b2 or mRNA-1273 vaccine. Measured with immunoSEQ multiplex PCR; TCRdb has only the in-frame clones, and not every one. The sample lists 25,000 to 30,000 clones; roughly 70% were seen once. Antigen specificity for these receptors is unknown. The sequencing here drew on CD4+ T cells from PBMCs cultured with HCoV-NL63 spike peptides, taken after COVID-19 vaccination. Receptors originate from a human donor who received a COVID-19 vaccine.

The chain recombines TRBV2 with TRBJ2-5; TRBD1 agrees at 12 bases. The V and J ends lost 8 bases and 7 bases, in that order; junction bases with no gene match: 17. Germline values: CDR1 SNHLY, CDR2 FYNNEI. The CDR3 length is 17 residues. CDR3 sequence reads: CASHSGTGGALRGTQYF. CDR3 in DNA: TGTGCCAGCCACAGCGGGACAGGGGGCGCTCTCCGCGGGACCCAGTACTTC.

The chain uses TRBV24-1 and TRBJ2-5, with TRBD1 matching over 8 bases. From germline, CDR1 is KGHDR and CDR2 SFDVKD. Trimming at V came to 7 bases and at J to 8 bases, leaving 5 bases not matched to a gene. The CDR3 loop spans 12 amino acids. The CDR3 DNA reads TGTGCCACCAGGACAGGGGAGGAAACCCAGTACTTC. Its translation: CATRTGEETQYF.

The V gene is TRBV19, the J gene TRBJ2-2; D is unresolved. The CDR3 loop spans 14 amino acids. Trimming pared 5 bases from V and 5 bases from J, leaving 12 bases between. Germline V gene data show CDR1 as LNHDA and CDR2 as SQIVND (reference sequence). CDR3 nucleotides: TGTGCCAGTAGTTCGGACGGTGCGACCGGGGAGCTGTTTTTT. Amino acid sequence: CASSSDGATGELFF.

The V gene is TRBV3-1 (or the pseudogene TRBV3-2), the J gene TRBJ1-4; weak D call: TRBD1 (5 bases). V lost 4 bases and J lost 6, with 15 bases in between. Germline values: CDR1 LGHDT, CDR2 YNNKEL (reference sequence). This CDR3 spans 15 amino acids. Written as DNA, the CDR3 is TGTGCCAGCAGCCCTGGGGTCGGGGCGGATGAAAAACTGTTTTTT. This translates into CASSPGVGADEKLFF.

The chain employs TRBV7-8 and TRBJ2-5, with 7 nucleotides matching TRBD1. The CDR3 length is 15 residues. CDR1 and CDR2 from the germline V gene are SGHVS and FQNEAQ. The trim removed 5 bases at V and 6 bases at J, leaving 12 bases unmatched. CDR3 amino acids: CASSHSRQGVKTQYF. CDR3 nucleotides: TGTGCCAGCAGCCACTCCCGACAGGGTGTAAAGACCCAGTACTTC.

The chain recombines TRBV2 with TRBJ2-2; D ambiguous. The CDR3 totals 14 residues. Germline CDR1 is SNHLY and CDR2 is FYNNEI. V gave up 1 base and J gave up 3 bases, with 6 bases separating them. CDR3 nucleotide sequence: TGTGCCAGCAGTGAAGTTGGGGACACCGGGGAGCTGTTTTTT. Its protein is CASSEVGDTGELFF.

The chain employs TRBV5-1 and TRBJ2-7; D not resolved. The length of the CDR3 is 16 residues. Trimming cost V 0 bases and J 3 bases, with 16 bases left between them. Germline lookup yields CDR1 SGHRS and CDR2 YFSETQ. For the CDR3, the DNA is TGCGCCAGCAGCTTGGATGCCGATCCCTCTCTCTACGAGCAGTACTTC. It encodes CASSLDADPSLYEQYF. The full variable domain, with the rest looked up from reference TRBV5-1 and TRBJ2-7, is KAGVTQTPRYLIKTRGQQVTLSCSPISGHRSVSWYQQTPGQGLQFLFEYFSETQRNKGNFPGRFSGRQFSNSRSEMNVSTLELGDSALYLCASSLDADPSLYEQYFGPGTRLTVT.

The chain recombines TRBV12-3 or TRBV12-4 with TRBJ1-1, with D perhaps matching TRBD1 (6 bases). Trimming took 7 bases from V and 3 from J, leaving 12 bases between them. The CDR3 extends over 13 amino acids. CDR3 residues: CASIKQGYTEAFF. DNA of the CDR3: TGTGCCAGCATCAAACAGGGTTACACTGAAGCTTTCTTT.

This clone was seen more than once but under ten times. The chain links TRBV12-5 to TRBJ1-6; D not certain. V was clipped by 6 bases and J by 12 bases, with 12 bases between them. The CDR3 runs to 12 residues. From germline, CDR1 is LGHNT and CDR2 FRNRAP. The CDR3 DNA reads as TGTGCTAGTGGGGTGGGAGAGGGACCCCTCCACTTT. Translating gives CASGVGEGPLHF.

This clone was picked up a small number of times. The rearrangement links TRBV4-1 to TRBJ1-6; 8 nucleotides match TRBD1. V dropped 4 bases and J dropped 6; count of bases not matched to a gene: 5. Germline CDR1 and CDR2: MGHRA and YSYEKL. There are 15 residues in the CDR3. CDR3: CASSPTGERNSPLHF. The CDR3 DNA reads as TGCGCCAGCAGCCCGACAGGGGAGCGTAATTCACCCCTCCACTTT.

V and J are TRBV11-3 and TRBJ2-5; 7 bases map to TRBD2. The J segment lost 2 bases and the V segment lost 3 bases, leaving 6 bases of the junction unmatched. Germline assignment: CDR1 SGHNT and CDR2 YENEEA. The CDR3 is 15 amino acids. The CDR3 DNA sequence: TGTGCCAGCAGCTTGGGAGGGTCCCTTCAAGAGACCCAGTACTTC. Protein product: CASSLGGSLQETQYF.

Only one count was recorded for this clone. The chain employs TRBV18 and TRBJ2-3, with D perhaps TRBD1 (5 bases). Germline V gene lookup returns CDR1 KGHSH and CDR2 LQKENI. This CDR3 is built from 14 residues. V shed 2 bases and J shed 4 bases, with 10 bases lying between them. For the CDR3, the DNA is TGTGCCAGCTCACCAGAAGGGGTTGCAGATACGCAGTATTTT. Its translation is CASSPEGVADTQYF.

The chain combines TRBV15 with TRBJ2-1; perhaps TRBD1 as D (7 bases). The V end was cut by 0 bases, the J end by 9 bases, with 15 bases between. The germline V gene has CDR1 LNHNV and CDR2 YYDKDF (reference sequence). The CDR3 consists of 15 residues. CDR3 DNA sequence: TGTGCCACCAGCAGAGATCTGGAGGGGGCTAGTGAGCAGTTCTTC. This sequence encodes CATSRDLEGASEQFF.

The chain recombines TRBV5-6 with TRBJ2-7, with D perhaps being TRBD1 or TRBD2 (5 bases each). Germline V gene sequence: CDR1 SGHDT, CDR2 YYEEEE. With 3 bases removed from V and 3 bases from J, the gap between germline ends came to 22 bases. This CDR3 has 17 amino acids. CDR3 sequence: CASSSWGGFRLRYEQYF. The CDR3 DNA is TGTGCCAGCAGCTCATGGGGCGGGTTCCGTCTCCGCTACGAGCAGTACTTC. Based on the CDR3 plus reference TRBV5-6 and TRBJ2-7, the full variable domain is DAGVTQSPTHLIKTRGQQVTLRCSPKSGHDTVSWYQQALGQGPQFIFQYYEEEERQRGNFPDRFSGHQFPNYSSELNVNALLLGDSALYLCASSSWGGFRLRYEQYFGPGTRLTVT.

The rearrangement joins TRBV27 to TRBJ2-5; possible D gene TRBD1, 5 bases. The CDR3 loop spans 14 amino acids. Trimming removed 5 bases from V and 1 base from J, with 11 bases in between. In germline, CDR1 is MNHEY, CDR2 SMNVEV (reference sequence). CDR3 DNA sequence: TGTGCCAGCAGTGCCCGGACAACCCAAGAGACCCAGTACTTC. Residues: CASSARTTQETQYF.

The chain carries TRBV3-1 (or the pseudogene TRBV3-2) and TRBJ1-5, with TRBD1 as a possible D gene (6 bases). V gave up 0 bases and J gave up 7 bases, with 13 bases separating them. The CDR3 is 15 residues long. The germline V gene encodes CDR1 LGHDT and CDR2 YNNKEL (reference sequence). The CDR3 sequence: CASSQDIVGAQPQHF. In DNA, the CDR3 is TGTGCCAGCAGCCAAGATATCGTGGGGGCACAGCCCCAGCATTTT.

The chain combines TRBV5-4 with TRBJ1-3, with D perhaps matching TRBD1 (5 bases). The germline CDR1 and CDR2 sequences are SGHNT and YYREEE (reference sequence). The CDR3 runs to 13 residues. The V end was cut by 1 base, the J end by 6 bases, with 8 bases between. CDR3 DNA: TGTGCCAGCAGCTTGCAGGGAATAAACACCATATATTTT. Its translation: CASSLQGINTIYF. The variable domain in full, completed from reference TRBV5-4 and TRBJ1-3, reads ETGVTQSPTHLIKTRGQQVTLRCSSQSGHNTVSWYQQALGQGPQFIFQYYREEENGRGNFPPRFSGLQFPNYSSELNVNALELDDSALYLCASSLQGINTIYFGEGSWLTVV.

The V gene is TRBV6-6, the J gene TRBJ2-7; TRBD2 matches 14 bases. The CDR3 runs 15 residues. CDR1 is MNHNY and CDR2 is SVGAGI in the germline V gene (reference sequence). Trimming removed 4 bases from V and 6 bases from J; junction bases left unmatched: 5. The CDR3 loop is CASSFPGTSGSEQYF. DNA for the CDR3: TGTGCCAGCAGTTTTCCCGGGACTAGCGGGAGCGAGCAGTACTTC.

The chain joins TRBV18 to TRBJ2-1, with D unclear. Trimming took off 3 bases at V and 6 bases at J, with 3 bases between the two ends. Germline V gives CDR1 KGHSH, CDR2 LQKENI. CDR3 length: 11 amino acids. CDR3 bases: TGTGCCAGCTCACCCGTCAATGAGCAGTTCTTC. Translation gives CASSPVNEQFF.

The rearrangement joins TRBV2 to TRBJ2-3; 11 nucleotides match TRBD1. V was clipped by 2 bases and J by 2 bases; unmatched bases: 9. CDR3 length equals 18 residues. Germline V lookup: CDR1 SNHLY, CDR2 FYNNEI. Written as DNA, the CDR3 is TGTGCCAGCAGTGAATTCGTTGGACAGGGGGCCCCCACAGATACGCAGTATTTT. Protein: CASSEFVGQGAPTDTQYF.

This clone was seen only a few times. CDR3 sequence: CASNPGRRDGYTF. The CDR3 nucleotides read TGTGCCAGCAACCCAGGAAGAAGAGATGGCTACACCTTC. This chain connects TRBV5-8 to TRBJ1-2; D is unresolved. CDR1 and CDR2 from the germline V gene are SGHTS and YDEGEE. The CDR3 spans 13 residues. Trimming shortened V by 6 bases and J by 6 bases, and 15 bases separated the two germline ends.

The V gene is TRBV6-6, the J gene TRBJ1-1; 7 bases fit TRBD1. V lost 7 bases and J lost 6; bases outside the gene matches: 14. Germline assignment: CDR1 MNHNY and CDR2 SVGAGI (reference sequence). The CDR3 extends over 15 amino acids. Here the CDR3 DNA reads TGTGCCAGCAACAAAAGGGACAGCCAATCGCCTGAAGCTTTCTTT. It is translated as CASNKRDSQSPEAFF.

This CDR3 reads CASSSGTSRDNEQFF. The CDR3, as DNA: TGTGCCAGCAGCTCTGGGACTAGCAGGGACAATGAGCAGTTCTTC. This chain uses TRBV7-9 with TRBJ2-1, with 9 positions matching TRBD2. This CDR3 contains 15 residues. CDR1 is SEHNR, CDR2 FQNEAQ, per germline (reference sequence). The junction had 6 bases not matched to a gene; V was cut back by 4 bases and J by 5 bases.

The J gene is TRBJ1-2, the V gene TRBV24-1, with a weak D call TRBD1 (6 bases). The CDR3 totals 14 residues. Looked up from germline, CDR1 is KGHDR and CDR2 is SFDVKD. V lost 4 bases to trimming and J lost 7 bases, with 15 bases between them. The DNA for the CDR3 is TGTGCCACCAGTGACCCACCTGACAGGATTGGCTACACCTTC. Translated, it gives CATSDPPDRIGYTF.

The chain couples TRBV13 to TRBJ2-7, with D unresolved. V was trimmed by 1 base and J by 4 bases, leaving 11 bases between them. From germline, CDR1 is PRHDT and CDR2 FYEKMQ (reference sequence). The CDR3 is made up of 14 amino acids. DNA of the CDR3: TGTGCCAGCAGCTTAGTAGCCCCCCCTTACGAGCAGTACTTC. Protein product: CASSLVAPPYEQYF.